This T cell receptor beta chain comes out of a study of control samples from healthy donors and cancer patients. The data were produced by immunoSEQ multiplex PCR, yet TCRdb's version contains in-frame clones alone and is incomplete. The table includes roughly 40,000 clones, over 65% detected once. The CDR3 consists of 15 residues. The ends were cut back, 4 bases at V and 1 base at J, with 13 bases in the middle. CDR1 and CDR2 from the germline V gene are LNHDA and SQIVND (reference sequence). This clone came up once. Sequencing was carried out using blood. The genes are TRBV19 and TRBJ1-1; D is perhaps TRBD1 (5 bases). This TCR was sampled from a man in his 60s in good health. CDR3 nucleotide sequence: TGTGCCAGTAGTACCCGGCCGGGACCGAACACTGAAGCTTTCTTT. Translation: CASSTRPGPNTEAFF.